This T cell receptor beta chain was documented in a study of T-cell reconstitution after alpha-beta-depleted transplantation in children. Unique molecular identifiers were incorporated when the TCRbeta library was constructed. One entry per CDR3 protein results from TCRdb running MiXCR on the PCR reads. The profile shows hundreds of thousands of distinct CDR3 sequences, under 15% of them singletons. Trimming removed 0 bases from V and 0 bases from J, with 9 bases in between. The CDR3 is made up of 16 amino acids. Germline V gene lookup returns CDR1 ENHRY and CDR2 SYGVKD. This clonotype came up many times.

This sequence was found in a girl aged 2-10 years with congenital amegakaryocytic thrombocytopenia, due to receive a stem cell transplant. The genes are TRBV10-3 and TRBJ2-1, with D hard to call. This sample comprised PBMCs, obtained before TCRalphabeta/CD19-depleted stem cell transplant. CDR3 sequence (DNA): TGTGCCATCAGTGAGTCGATCACCCCCTCCTACAATGAGCAGTTCTTC. Translation: CAISESITPSYNEQFF.